This T cell receptor beta chain was identified in a study of beta chain features in type 1 diabetes. Study findings and constraints: The question of HLA type influencing TCRB rearrangement was one that remained unresolved here. Since sequencing was performed on cDNA, cells with high TCR expression could be over-represented. When Type 1 diabetes patients were examined, their TCRB CDR3s proved moderately but significantly shorter in all four CD4+ subsets.

Expressed TCRB transcripts got sequenced, as all isolated RNA was reverse transcribed. Profiling relied on immunoSEQ multiplex PCR, and the TCRdb table lists in-frame clones only, not all of them. Of 150,000 to 200,000 clones in the sample, just over 8% were seen once. Germline lookup yields CDR1 SNHLY and CDR2 FYNNEI. CDR3 length: 15 amino acids. Trimming left V 6 bases short and J 0 bases short, with 14 bases between. In its sample, this clone was seen a few times. Its specificity is not known. The sequencing sample was made of central memory CD4+ T cells from blood. The TCR originated in a woman in her late teens or twenties with type 1 diabetes. This chain connects TRBV2 to TRBJ2-5; D call uncertain. In DNA form, the CDR3 reads TGTGCCAGCAGCCTCCAGGCAAGGTACCAAGAGACCCAGTACTTC. This gives the protein CASSLQARYQETQYF.